This TCR beta chain was sequenced during a study of Ad26.COV2.S vaccination and SARS-CoV-2 variants. The treatment was: over 15 received Ad26.COV2.S at low or high dose, single or two shots; about 5 received placebo; per-sample allocation not given. Each sample was drawn 63 days after the first injection (of vaccine or placebo). Profiling relied on immunoSEQ multiplex PCR, and the TCRdb table lists in-frame clones only, not all of them. Among 400,000 to 450,000 clones listed, about 93% were seen once. On this clone: Its antigen is as yet unknown.

This CDR3 spans 20 amino acids. Germline loops: CDR1 MGHRA, CDR2 YSYEKL. Unmatched junction bases numbered 20, after V lost 0 bases and J lost 4 bases. Broader study findings: Breadth of non-spike TCRs did not differ between vaccinees and placebo recipients.

The sequences come from peripheral blood, collected in a trial of Ad26.COV2.S vaccine versus placebo. This TCR came from a person between 18 and 60 years old who received the Ad26.COV2.S COVID-19 vaccine or a placebo. The V call is TRBV4-1, the J call TRBJ2-7; 8 nucleotides align to TRBD2. CDR3 protein: CASSQDHGGRLAPKSYEQYF. The CDR3, as DNA: TGCGCCAGCAGCCAAGATCATGGCGGGAGGCTAGCGCCGAAAAGTTACGAGCAGTACTTC.